The 3 T cell receptor beta chains reported below all come from one sample, sequenced in a study of blood T cell repertoires in COVID-19 (dated by TCRdb to the early 2020s). Libraries were prepared through the immunoSEQ multiplex PCR assay. The clones in this table, taken by TCRdb from immuneACCESS, are in-frame only. Not every clone is retained; where verified, under half of the shortfall comes from an unresolved V gene, and the cause of the rest is unknown. This sample is represented by 350,000 to 400,000 clones; approximately 86% of them were singletons. The top ten clones comprise roughly 7.2% of the sample. The source material was peripheral blood. The receptors shown here come from a woman in her sixties or seventies with COVID-19, enrolled during active disease.

The chain links TRBV5-1 to TRBJ2-3; TRBD2 matches 7 bases. The junction had 14 bases not matched to a gene; V was cut back by 2 bases and J by 2 bases. CDR3 length: 18 amino acids. The germline V gene has CDR1 SGHRS and CDR2 YFSETQ. The CDR3 DNA reads as TGCGCCAGCAGCTTAGACTTAACGGGAGGTCTAAACACAGATACGCAGTATTTT. It codes for CASSLDLTGGLNTDTQYF.

This clone was recorded once. The chain carries TRBV3-1 (or the pseudogene TRBV3-2) and TRBJ2-4; the D gene is possibly TRBD2 (7 bases). V lost 5 bases and J 9 bases, leaving 23 bases between the germline ends. The CDR3 length is 16 residues. CDR1 is LGHDT, CDR2 YNNKEL, per germline (reference sequence). The CDR3: CASSTPRGGGRGIQYF. As DNA, the CDR3 is TGTGCCAGCAGCACCCCGCGGGGCGGGGGCCGGGGCATTCAGTACTTC.

V usage is TRBV19 and J usage is TRBJ1-1, with TRBD1 as a possible D gene (6 bases). CDR3 size: 13 residues. V was trimmed by 5 bases and J by 4 bases, leaving 11 bases between them. The germline gives CDR1 LNHDA, CDR2 SQIVND (reference sequence). CDR3 bases: TGTGCCAGTAGTGTTACAGGGTCCACTGAAGCTTTCTTT. Protein sequence: CASSVTGSTEAFF.